This T cell receptor beta chain was found in a study of T cells in Graves' hyperthyroidism and ophthalmopathy. The study, taken as a whole, reports: Within blood appeared most thyroid clonotypes that had expanded above 0.001.

Amplified regions were TCR beta CDR3 sequences from RNA transcripts. TCR CDR3 regions were first amplified by RT-PCR with HTBI primers. Using its own MiXCR run on the multiplex PCR reads, TCRdb lists one record per CDR3 protein. The profile shows approximately 260,000 distinct CDR3 sequences, about 16% of them singletons. Diagnosing involved the use of clinical symptoms, serum thyroxine and TRAb, thyroid ultrasound and orbital computed tomography. The length of the CDR3 is 12 residues. The V gene lost 3 bases and the J gene lost 8 bases, with 8 bases spanning the gap. Germline V gives CDR1 SGDLS, CDR2 YYNGEE. This clonotype was seen more than once but under ten times. The antigen is unknown.

Sample: blood. This chain connects TRBV9 to TRBJ1-4; D might be TRBD1 (5 bases). The clonotype originates from a woman in her fifties or sixties with Graves' hyperthyroidism that later progressed to Graves' ophthalmopathy. The CDR3 spells CASSAQGEKLFF. DNA for the CDR3: TGTGCCAGCAGCGCGCAGGGAGAAAAACTGTTTTTT.